This T cell receptor (beta chain) comes out of a study of shared clonotypes between healthy human individuals. Study-wide points: Non-shared clonotypes were found to have lower generation probabilities than the clonotypes that were shared by all four of the sorted-subset donors.

The V and J ends lost 4 bases and 2 bases respectively, with 11 bases between them. Germline CDR1 reads SNHLY; CDR2 reads FYNNEI. The CDR3 loop spans 14 amino acids. With respect to this clone: As yet, its antigen is unknown.

Assay used: immunoSEQ multiplex PCR; TCRdb lists only in-frame clones, some missing. The sample holds about 2,500,000 clones, around 94% seen once. The V and J genes are TRBV2 and TRBJ2-5; D is unresolved. Sample: naive CD4+ T cells sorted from blood. Described subset: CD45RA+ positively selected. This clonotype originated in a man aged 18 to 29 in good health. DNA for the CDR3: TGTGCCAGCAGTGCCCGGCTGTTACAAGAGACCCAGTACTTC. Translation: CASSARLLQETQYF. Full variable domain (remainder filled in from reference TRBV2 and TRBJ2-5): EPEVTQTPSHQVTQMGQEVILRCVPISNHLYFYWYRQILGQKVEFLVSFYNNEISEKSEIFDDQFSVERPDGSNFTLKIRSTKLEDSAMYFCASSARLLQETQYFGPGTRLLVL.